The rows below give T cell receptor beta chains drawn from one sample of a study of human T cells and chemical hapten exposure. TCRdb used MiXCR to reprocess the RACE reads, holding one entry per CDR3 protein. The table records 330,000 or so distinct CDR3 sequences, about 6.3% of them present only once. Sequenced here: whole blood, sampled in connection with sensitization to the hapten diphenylcyclopropenone (DPC). The receptors here all came from a woman aged 18-29 years with alopecia areata. Some clones in this sample may be carry-over from other donors' samples. Both conserved end residues are part of each CDR3. D genes are given only for firm matches. Clone sizes are given selectively: once, few, many, or a class where the clone is expanded.

V	J	D	size	CDR3	DNA
TRBV6-6	TRBJ2-1	NA	NA	CASSYRKPGPKGDEQFF	TGTGCCAGCAGTTACCGCAAACCGGGTCCTAAGGGGGATGAGCAGTTCTTC
TRBV11-1	TRBJ2-2	TRBD1	NA	CASSLQGQGLAGELFF	TGTGCCAGCAGCTTACAGGGACAGGGGTTAGCCGGGGAGCTGTTTTTT
TRBV7-2	TRBJ1-5	NA	NA	CASSLVGGPSNQPQHF	TGTGCCAGCAGCTTAGTGGGAGGCCCCAGCAATCAGCCCCAGCATTTT
TRBV12-3/TRBV12-4	TRBJ1-5	NA	many	CASSLQQGFAKGPQHF	TGTGCCAGCAGTTTACAGCAAGGGTTCGCCAAAGGGCCCCAGCATTTT
TRBV5-4	TRBJ2-3	NA	NA	CASKDRLGGGTDTQYF	TGTGCCAGCAAAGACAGGCTAGGCGGGGGTACAGATACGCAGTATTTT
TRBV7-9	TRBJ2-3	NA	NA	CASPTADTQYF	TGTGCCAGTCCAACAGCCGATACGCAGTATTTT
TRBV7-2	TRBJ2-1	NA	few	CASSPPLGLGGPDEQFF	TGTGCCAGCAGCCCCCCCCTGGGGCTGGGGGGCCCCGATGAGCAGTTCTTC
TRBV6-6	TRBJ2-7	TRBD1	many	CASSPIRDRAYEQYF	TGTGCCAGCAGTCCTATTAGGGACAGAGCCTACGAGCAGTACTTC
TRBV2	TRBJ1-1	NA	many	CASGSGFREAEAFF	TGTGCCAGCGGTTCGGGGTTCCGGGAAGCTGAAGCTTTCTTT
TRBV4-3	TRBJ2-1	NA	NA	CASSQDPQGNRHNEQFF	TGCGCCAGCAGCCAAGACCCCCAGGGTAATAGGCACAATGAGCAGTTCTTC
TRBV7-9	TRBJ1-5	NA	few	CASSLDTGRGGQPQHF	TGTGCCAGCAGCTTAGATACTGGACGGGGAGGTCAGCCCCAGCATTTT
TRBV9	TRBJ2-5	TRBD2	many	CASSRTGGVIETQYF	TGTGCCAGCAGCCGGACGGGAGGCGTAATTGAGACCCAGTACTTC
TRBV2	TRBJ1-1	TRBD1	few	CASSEWGRTGGQDTEAFF	TGTGCCAGCAGTGAATGGGGTAGGACAGGGGGACAGGACACTGAAGCTTTCTTT
TRBV6-2/TRBV6-3	TRBJ1-1	NA	many	CASSYWGENTEAFF	TGTGCCAGCAGTTATTGGGGAGAGAACACTGAAGCTTTCTTT
TRBV7-6	TRBJ2-3	TRBD2	many	CASSRGGAADTQYF	TGTGCCAGCAGCCGCGGGGGGGCCGCGGATACGCAGTATTTT
TRBV10-3	TRBJ2-2	TRBD2	few	CAIRPGLENTGELFF	TGTGCCATCAGGCCGGGACTAGAAAACACCGGGGAGCTGTTTTTT
TRBV6-2/TRBV6-3	TRBJ2-2	NA	few	CASSSWGAGELFF	TGTGCCAGCAGTTCATGGGGTGCCGGGGAGCTGTTTTTT
TRBV6-1	TRBJ1-5	TRBD1	many	CASSESTRDRGLHQPQHF	TGTGCCAGCAGTGAAAGTACCCGGGACAGGGGGCTTCATCAGCCCCAGCATTTT
TRBV7-9	TRBJ1-5	NA	many	CASSLGTDYSNQPQHF	TGTGCCAGCAGCTTGGGGACGGACTATAGCAATCAGCCCCAGCATTTT
TRBV7-2	TRBJ2-3	TRBD2	few	CASSSGLAATDTQYF	TGTGCCAGCAGCTCCGGACTAGCGGCTACAGATACGCAGTATTTT
TRBV24-1	TRBJ1-5	TRBD1	many	CATSDFEGQGYQPQHF	TGTGCCACCAGTGATTTTGAGGGACAGGGATACCAGCCCCAGCATTTT
TRBV18	TRBJ2-7	NA	many	CASSPTGRVPYEQYF	TGTGCCAGCTCACCCACCGGCAGGGTCCCCTACGAGCAGTACTTC
TRBV12-3/TRBV12-4	TRBJ1-5	TRBD1	few	CASSITGDQPQHF	TGTGCCAGCAGCATCACAGGGGATCAGCCCCAGCATTTT
TRBV18	TRBJ1-1	NA	many	CASSPLGNTEAFF	TGTGCCAGCTCACCGCTCGGGAACACTGAAGCTTTCTTT
TRBV29-1	TRBJ2-7	TRBD1	few	CSVVADRDYEQYF	TGCAGCGTTGTAGCGGACAGGGACTACGAGCAGTACTTC
TRBV5-4	TRBJ1-1	NA	NA	CASSDWKNTEAFF	TGTGCCAGCAGCGATTGGAAGAACACTGAAGCTTTCTTT
TRBV15	TRBJ2-5	TRBD2	few	CATSRGSGGALETQYF	TGTGCCACCAGCAGAGGGAGCGGGGGGGCCTTAGAGACCCAGTACTTC
TRBV3-1	TRBJ1-3	NA	few	CASSSRGVYGNTIYF	TGTGCCAGCAGCAGCCGGGGGGTTTATGGAAACACCATATATTTT
TRBV7-2	TRBJ1-2	TRBD1	many	CASSLRRGTGENYGYTF	TGTGCCAGCAGCTTACGCCGAGGGACAGGGGAAAACTATGGCTACACCTTC
TRBV5-1	TRBJ1-6	NA	NA	CASSPHVLGGSSYNSPLHF	TGCGCCAGCAGCCCGCACGTCCTAGGAGGGAGCTCCTATAATTCACCCCTCCACTTT
TRBV4-2	TRBJ1-1	NA	few	CASSQDTYVLVPNTEAFF	TGTGCCAGCAGCCAAGATACGTATGTCTTGGTTCCAAACACTGAAGCTTTCTTT
TRBV2	TRBJ1-4	NA	few	CASSRSGKELFF	TGTGCCAGCAGCCGTTCAGGGAAAGAACTGTTTTTT
TRBV20-1	TRBJ2-6	TRBD1	few	CSARDPGTGLSGANVLTF	TGCAGTGCTAGAGATCCCGGGACAGGCCTCTCTGGGGCCAACGTCCTGACTTTC
TRBV6-2/TRBV6-3	TRBJ2-2	NA	few	CASSYSTLNTGELFF	TGTGCCAGCAGTTACTCGACTCTGAACACCGGGGAGCTGTTTTTT
TRBV24-1	TRBJ1-2	TRBD1	many	CATSDGTEYGYTF	TGTGCCACCAGTGACGGGACAGAATATGGCTACACCTTC
TRBV7-9	TRBJ2-3	NA	NA	CASSPPGISTDTQYF	TGTGCCAGCAGCCCCCCCGGTATTTCCACAGATACGCAGTATTTT
TRBV18	TRBJ2-7	NA	NA	CASSQGVYEQYF	TGTGCCAGCTCACAGGGGGTATACGAGCAGTACTTC